Listed here are 26 T cell receptor beta chains from one sample, sequenced in a study of vaccination effects on CD4 cells after COVID-19. Method: immunoSEQ multiplex PCR; TCRdb's copy keeps in-frame clones and lacks some. The sample has about 73,000 clones, 65% to 80% seen once. These receptors' antigens are unknown. Prior to sequencing, the ViraFEST assay stimulated PBMC with viral peptide pools, which expanded the antigen-specific CD4+ T cells. CD4+ T cells were isolated after 10 days of culture. Previously uninfected by SARS-CoV-2, the vaccine recipients also showed negative nucleocapsid antibodies. This material consisted of CD4+ T cells from PBMCs cultured with HCoV-NL63 spike peptides, taken before COVID-19 vaccination. The receptors shown here come from a human donor who received a COVID-19 vaccine.

This clone occurred a few times. The chain couples TRBV4-1 to TRBJ2-6; 7 bases are shared with TRBD1. The germline V gene has CDR1 MGHRA and CDR2 YSYEKL. The CDR3 runs 19 residues. V dropped 0 bases and J dropped 0; count of bases not matched to a gene: 8. CDR3 region: CASSQDSGTAFSGANVLTF. CDR3 bases: TGCGCCAGCAGCCAAGATAGTGGGACAGCATTCTCTGGGGCCAACGTCCTGACTTTC.

CDR3 DNA: TGTGCCAGCGCTGACGGCTATGGCTACACCTTC. Translating it yields CASADGYGYTF. The genes are TRBV27 and TRBJ1-2, with D uncertain. The CDR3 loop spans 11 amino acids. V shed 8 bases and J shed 4 bases, with 8 bases lying between them. Germline V gives CDR1 MNHEY, CDR2 SMNVEV (reference sequence).

The chain joins TRBV30 to TRBJ2-3, with D perhaps TRBD1 (6 bases). This CDR3 spans 12 amino acids. In germline, CDR1 is GTSNPN, CDR2 SVGIG (reference sequence). Trimming took 2 bases from V and 6 from J, leaving 9 bases between them. The CDR3, as DNA: TGTGCCTGGAGTCCTAGGGGGGATACGCAGTATTTT. This sequence encodes CAWSPRGDTQYF. The whole variable domain, remainder taken from reference TRBV30 and TRBJ2-3, is SQTIHQWPATLVQPVGSPLSLECTVEGTSNPNLYWYRQAAGRGLQLLFYSVGIGQISSEVPQNLSASRPQDRQFILSSKKLLLSDSGFYLCAWSPRGDTQYFGPGTRLTVL.

DNA for the CDR3: TGTGCCAGCTCACAAAATAAAAACATGGAATCACCCCTCCACTTT. Protein sequence: CASSQNKNMESPLHF. The rearrangement links TRBV18 to TRBJ1-6; no clear D. The CDR3 has 15 amino acids. Trimming shortened V by 4 bases and J by 10 bases, and 17 bases separated the two germline ends. Looked up from germline, CDR1 is KGHSH and CDR2 is LQKENI.

V is TRBV6-2 or TRBV6-3 and J is TRBJ1-5; D call uncertain. CDR3 length equals 17 residues. CDR1 and CDR2 from the germline V gene are MNHEY and SVGEGT. V lost 3 bases and J 0 bases, leaving 15 bases between the germline ends. The CDR3 DNA reads TGTGCCAGCAGTTATGGTGCGCGGAGCCCTAGCAATCAGCCCCAGCATTTT. Protein sequence: CASSYGARSPSNQPQHF.

The gene calls are TRBV18 and TRBJ2-2; 10 bases align to TRBD1. After removal of 3 bases from V and 5 bases from J, the junction contained 6 bases not matched to a gene. Germline V gene lookup returns CDR1 KGHSH and CDR2 LQKENI. The CDR3 covers 16 residues. The CDR3 is CASSPGQGERTGELFF. Here the CDR3 DNA reads TGTGCCAGCTCACCTGGACAGGGGGAACGAACCGGGGAGCTGTTTTTT.

The CDR3 protein is CASSPGAGLGEKLFF. CDR3 coding DNA: TGCGCCAGCAGCCCCGGGGCGGGGTTGGGTGAAAAACTGTTTTTT. This rearrangement joins TRBV5-1 to TRBJ1-4, with TRBD1 as a possible D gene (5 bases). With 4 bases removed from V and 7 bases from J, the gap between germline ends came to 17 bases. This CDR3 is 15 amino acids long. The germline V gene has CDR1 SGHRS and CDR2 YFSETQ.

V gene TRBV5-1 combines with J gene TRBJ2-2, with 7 bases fitting TRBD1. Per germline, CDR1 SGHRS and CDR2 YFSETQ. The V gene end was trimmed by 4 bases and the J gene end by 5 bases; junction bases not matched to a gene: 11. CDR3 size: 16 residues. This CDR3 is CASSPTMTGTTGELFF. The CDR3 DNA sequence: TGCGCCAGCAGCCCTACCATGACAGGGACGACCGGGGAGCTGTTTTTT.

The chain employs TRBV24-1 and TRBJ1-5; 7 nucleotides line up with TRBD1. V was clipped by 3 bases and J by 1 base; unmatched bases: 5. In germline, CDR1 is KGHDR, CDR2 SFDVKD. The CDR3 spans 16 residues. The DNA of the CDR3 is TGTGCCACCAGTGATGCGAGGACAGGCAGCAATCAGCCCCAGCATTTT. This sequence encodes CATSDARTGSNQPQHF.

The CDR3, as DNA: TGTGCCAGCAGCTTACTGGCGGGGGGGTCTCAGGGAACAGATACGCAGTATTTT. It codes for CASSLLAGGSQGTDTQYF. The V and J genes are TRBV7-8 and TRBJ2-3; 9 positions match TRBD2. The CDR3 consists of 18 residues. The V and J ends lost 2 bases and 3 bases, in that order; junction bases with no gene match: 12. Germline V gives CDR1 SGHVS, CDR2 FQNEAQ.

This chain connects TRBV5-1 to TRBJ1-1; weak D call: TRBD1 (5 bases). Between the trimmed V and J ends, which lost 0 bases and 7 bases, there was a span of 13 bases. Germline lookup yields CDR1 SGHRS and CDR2 YFSETQ. The CDR3 extends over 14 amino acids. DNA for the CDR3: TGCGCCAGCAGCTTGGAAGGGGTCGGGGATGAAGCTTTCTTT. Protein sequence: CASSLEGVGDEAFF.

The sample holds one count of this clone. The chain uses TRBV28 and TRBJ1-2; a weak D match, TRBD1 (5 bases). Trimming removed 3 bases at V and 5 bases at J, with 10 bases between. The CDR3 has 13 amino acids. The germline V gene encodes CDR1 MDHEN and CDR2 SYDVKM. The CDR3 DNA reads as TGTGCCAGCAGTTTGGGGCAGGGTTATGGCTACACCTTC. Translated, it gives CASSLGQGYGYTF.

The genes are TRBV12-5 and TRBJ1-5; D unclear. Germline V lookup: CDR1 LGHNT, CDR2 FRNRAP. Trimming removed 6 bases from V and 2 bases from J, with 14 bases in between. This CDR3 spans 15 amino acids. The CDR3 region has the DNA TGTGCTAGTGGCCAGACGGGATACGGCAATCAGCCCCAGCATTTT. Encoded protein: CASGQTGYGNQPQHF.

This clone has a handful of counts. This chain links TRBV19 with TRBJ2-1; D remains unclear. V lost 6 bases and J 0 bases, leaving 12 bases between the germline ends. The CDR3 consists of 15 residues. CDR1 is LNHDA and CDR2 is SQIVND in the germline V gene (reference sequence). In DNA, the CDR3 is TGTGCCAGTAGGTTGAATAAGGGCTCCTACAATGAGCAGTTCTTC. Its protein product is CASRLNKGSYNEQFF.

V usage is TRBV30 and J usage is TRBJ1-5, with no clear D. The CDR3 totals 13 residues. Germline V gene data show CDR1 as GTSNPN and CDR2 as SVGIG (reference sequence). V was shortened by 0 bases and J by 4 bases, with 7 bases between the two germline ends. The CDR3 DNA follows: TGTGCCTGGAGTGTGATAGGGAATCAGCCCCAGCATTTT. Encoded protein: CAWSVIGNQPQHF. The entire variable domain, with the rest obtained from reference TRBV30 and TRBJ1-5, is as follows: SQTIHQWPATLVQPVGSPLSLECTVEGTSNPNLYWYRQAAGRGLQLLFYSVGIGQISSEVPQNLSASRPQDRQFILSSKKLLLSDSGFYLCAWSVIGNQPQHFGDGTRLSIL.

The gene calls are TRBV30 and TRBJ1-3; D unclear. Trimming pared 4 bases from V and 0 bases from J, leaving 13 bases between. CDR3 length: 15 residues. The germline CDR1 and CDR2 sequences are GTSNPN and SVGIG (reference sequence). CDR3 in amino acids: CAWNYSPYSGNTIYF. Written as DNA, the CDR3 is TGTGCCTGGAATTACAGCCCATACTCTGGAAACACCATATATTTT.

This clone showed up just once. The gene calls are TRBV7-2 and TRBJ2-4, with 8 bases that match TRBD1. V lost 7 bases to trimming and J lost 8 bases; unmatched junction nucleotides: 10. Germline lookup yields CDR1 SGHTA and CDR2 FQGNSA. CDR3 length: 14 amino acids. The CDR3 DNA reads TGTGCCAGCATGGAAGACAGGGGTGGAGACATTCAGTACTTC. It specifies CASMEDRGGDIQYF.

The chain joins TRBV9 to TRBJ1-6, with no clear D. Between the trimmed V and J ends, which lost 0 bases and 11 bases, there was a span of 12 bases. Germline lookup yields CDR1 SGDLS and CDR2 YYNGEE. The CDR3 is 14 residues long. DNA for the CDR3: TGTGCCAGCAGCGTAGCTATTGGGTTTGCACCCCTCCACTTT. It yields the protein CASSVAIGFAPLHF.

The chain combines TRBV10-1 with TRBJ2-2; D remains unclear. Trimming left V 0 bases short and J 6 bases short, with 2 bases between. Germline CDR1 and CDR2: WNHNN and SYGVQD (reference sequence). CDR3 size: 12 residues. CDR3: CASSESPGELFF. In nucleotides, the CDR3 is TGCGCCAGCAGTGAGTCGCCCGGGGAGCTGTTTTTT.

The chain employs TRBV3-1 (or the pseudogene TRBV3-2) and TRBJ1-6; unclear D gene. Germline lookup yields CDR1 LGHDT and CDR2 YNNKEL (reference sequence). Trimming removed 4 bases at V and 3 bases at J, with 13 bases between. The CDR3 length is 16 residues. The CDR3 nucleotides are TGTGCCAGCAGCCCACCCGAATCTTTCTATAATTCACCCCTCCACTTT. The encoded protein is CASSPPESFYNSPLHF.

The genes are TRBV6-5 and TRBJ1-4; D remains unclear. CDR3 size: 15 residues. Germline V lookup: CDR1 MNHEY, CDR2 SVGAGI. V was cut by 5 bases and J by 0 bases, with 10 bases left in between. The CDR3 DNA reads TGTGCCAGCAGTCCCTCGTATGCAACTAATGAAAAACTGTTTTTT. This sequence encodes CASSPSYATNEKLFF.

CDR3 residues: CASSLLAGLETQYF. The CDR3 DNA follows: TGTGCCAGCAGCTTACTAGCGGGGTTAGAGACCCAGTACTTC. The J gene is TRBJ2-5, the V gene TRBV7-9, with 9 nucleotides matching TRBD2. The germline V gene encodes CDR1 SEHNR and CDR2 FQNEAQ (reference sequence). The CDR3 contains 14 residues. Germline trimming cut 2 bases from V and 4 bases from J; bases unmatched to any gene: 2.

The V gene is TRBV19, the J gene TRBJ2-3; no clear D. There are 15 residues in the CDR3. Trimming shortened V by 3 bases and J by 3 bases, and 13 bases separated the two germline ends. Germline V CDR1 and CDR2: LNHDA, SQIVND (reference sequence). The CDR3 coding sequence is TGTGCCAGTAGTATGGAAGGACGTGGGACAGATACGCAGTATTTT. Translating it yields CASSMEGRGTDTQYF. The complete variable domain, with remaining parts taken from reference TRBV19 and TRBJ2-3, reads DGGITQSPKYLFRKEGQNVTLSCEQNLNHDAMYWYRQDPGQGLRLIYYSQIVNDFQKGDIAEGYSVSREKKESFPLTVTSAQKNPTAFYLCASSMEGRGTDTQYFGPGTRLTVL.

The chain employs TRBV18 and TRBJ2-3; no definite D call. From germline, CDR1 is KGHSH and CDR2 LQKENI. The CDR3 loop spans 13 amino acids. V lost 2 bases and J 3 bases, leaving 6 bases between the germline ends. CDR3 nucleotide sequence: TGTGCCAGCTCACCATACGTTACAGATACGCAGTATTTT. Its protein is CASSPYVTDTQYF.

This clone was counted a few times. The rearrangement uses TRBV4-1 and TRBJ1-1; 8 positions match TRBD1. CDR1 is MGHRA and CDR2 is YSYEKL in the germline V gene. The V and J ends lost 1 base and 11 bases, in that order; junction bases with no gene match: 6. The CDR3 is 13 amino acids. The CDR3 here is CASSQGRGLFAFF. CDR3 in DNA: TGCGCCAGCAGCCAAGGCAGGGGGCTTTTCGCTTTCTTT.

This rearrangement joins TRBV2 to TRBJ1-2, with TRBD1 identical over 9 bases. CDR3 length: 13 residues. V dropped 7 bases and J dropped 6; count of bases not matched to a gene: 6. Germline CDR1 and CDR2: SNHLY and FYNNEI. In nucleotides, the CDR3 is TGTGCCAGCACGACAGGGGGTTATGATGGCTACACCTTC. Amino acid sequence: CASTTGGYDGYTF. Filled out from reference TRBV2 and TRBJ1-2, the complete variable domain reads EPEVTQTPSHQVTQMGQEVILRCVPISNHLYFYWYRQILGQKVEFLVSFYNNEISEKSEIFDDQFSVERPDGSNFTLKIRSTKLEDSAMYFCASTTGGYDGYTFGSGTRLTVV.